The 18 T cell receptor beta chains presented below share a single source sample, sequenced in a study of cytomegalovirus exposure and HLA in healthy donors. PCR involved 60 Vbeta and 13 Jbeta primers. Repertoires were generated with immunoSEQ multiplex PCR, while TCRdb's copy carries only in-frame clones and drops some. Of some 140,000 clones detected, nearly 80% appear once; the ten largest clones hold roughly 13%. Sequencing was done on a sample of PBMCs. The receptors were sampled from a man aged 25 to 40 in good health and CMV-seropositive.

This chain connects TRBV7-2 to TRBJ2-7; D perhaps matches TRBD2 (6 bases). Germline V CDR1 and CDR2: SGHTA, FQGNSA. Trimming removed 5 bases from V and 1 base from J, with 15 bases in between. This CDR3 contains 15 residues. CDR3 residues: CASSNRLGASYEQYF. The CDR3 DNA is TGTGCCAGCAGCAACCGACTAGGAGCATCCTACGAGCAGTACTTC. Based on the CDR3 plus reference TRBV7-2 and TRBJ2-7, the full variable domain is GAGVSQSPSNKVTEKGKDVELRCDPISGHTALYWYRQSLGQGLEFLIYFQGNSAPDKSGLPSDRFSAERTGGSVSTLTIQRTQQEDSAVYLCASSNRLGASYEQYFGPGTRLTVT.

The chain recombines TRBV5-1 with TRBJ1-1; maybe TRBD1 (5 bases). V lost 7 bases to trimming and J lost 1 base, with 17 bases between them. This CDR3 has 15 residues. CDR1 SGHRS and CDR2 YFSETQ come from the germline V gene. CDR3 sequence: CASRTDRGENTEAFF. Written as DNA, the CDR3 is TGCGCCAGCCGCACAGATAGGGGCGAGAACACTGAAGCTTTCTTT.

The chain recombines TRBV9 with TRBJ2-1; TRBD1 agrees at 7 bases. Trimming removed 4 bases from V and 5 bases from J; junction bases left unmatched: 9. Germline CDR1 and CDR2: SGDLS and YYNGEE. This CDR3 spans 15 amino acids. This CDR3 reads CASSRQGEGNNEQFF. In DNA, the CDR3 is TGTGCCAGCAGCAGGCAGGGGGAAGGTAACAATGAGCAGTTCTTC.

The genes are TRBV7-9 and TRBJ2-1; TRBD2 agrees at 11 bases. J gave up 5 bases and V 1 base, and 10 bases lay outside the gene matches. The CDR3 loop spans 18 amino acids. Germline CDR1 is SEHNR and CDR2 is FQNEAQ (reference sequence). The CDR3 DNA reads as TGTGCCAGCAGCTTAGACCCCCGACTAGCGGGAAGCCACAATGAGCAGTTCTTC. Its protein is CASSLDPRLAGSHNEQFF.

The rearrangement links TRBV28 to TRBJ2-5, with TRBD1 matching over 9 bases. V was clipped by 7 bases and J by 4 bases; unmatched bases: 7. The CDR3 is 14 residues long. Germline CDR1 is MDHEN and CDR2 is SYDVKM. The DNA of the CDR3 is TGTGCCAGCATCATTACAGGGGGCGGAGAGACCCAGTACTTC. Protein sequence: CASIITGGGETQYF.

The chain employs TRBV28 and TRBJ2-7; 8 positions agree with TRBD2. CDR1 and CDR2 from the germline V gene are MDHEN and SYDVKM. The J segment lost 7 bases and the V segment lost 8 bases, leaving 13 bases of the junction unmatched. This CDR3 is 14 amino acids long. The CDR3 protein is CASYGVAGPGEQYF. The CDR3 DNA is TGTGCCAGCTATGGGGTAGCGGGGCCTGGGGAGCAGTACTTC. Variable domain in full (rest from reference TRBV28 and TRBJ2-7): DVKVTQSSRYLVKRTGEKVFLECVQDMDHENMFWYRQDPGLGLRLIYFSYDVKMKEKGDIPEGYSVSREKKERFSLILESASTNQTSMYLCASYGVAGPGEQYFGPGTRLTVT.

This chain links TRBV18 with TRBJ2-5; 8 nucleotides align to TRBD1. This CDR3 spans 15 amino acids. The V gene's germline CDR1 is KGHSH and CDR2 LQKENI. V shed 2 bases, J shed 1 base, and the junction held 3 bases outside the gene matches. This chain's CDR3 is CASSPGTGRQETQYF. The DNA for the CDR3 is TGTGCCAGCTCACCAGGGACAGGTCGCCAAGAGACCCAGTACTTC.

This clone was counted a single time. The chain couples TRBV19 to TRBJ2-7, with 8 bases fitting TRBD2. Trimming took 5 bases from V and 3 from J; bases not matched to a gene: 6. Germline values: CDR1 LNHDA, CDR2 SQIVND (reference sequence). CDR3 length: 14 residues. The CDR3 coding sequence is TGTGCCAGTAGTGCCGGACTAGCTAACTACGAGCAGTACTTC. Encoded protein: CASSAGLANYEQYF.

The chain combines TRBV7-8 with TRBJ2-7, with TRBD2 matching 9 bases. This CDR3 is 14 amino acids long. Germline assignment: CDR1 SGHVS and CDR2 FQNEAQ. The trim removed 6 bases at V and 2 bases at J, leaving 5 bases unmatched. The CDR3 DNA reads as TGTGCCAGCAGTCGGGGCGGGAGGGCCTACGAGCAGTACTTC. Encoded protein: CASSRGGRAYEQYF.

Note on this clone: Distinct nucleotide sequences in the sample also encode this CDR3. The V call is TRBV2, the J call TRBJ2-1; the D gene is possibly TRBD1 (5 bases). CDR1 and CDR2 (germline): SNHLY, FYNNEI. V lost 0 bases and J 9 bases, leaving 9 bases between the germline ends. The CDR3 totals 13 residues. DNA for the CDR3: TGTGCCAGCAGTGAAGCGGGGCGCGGTGAGCAGTTCTTC. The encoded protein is CASSEAGRGEQFF.

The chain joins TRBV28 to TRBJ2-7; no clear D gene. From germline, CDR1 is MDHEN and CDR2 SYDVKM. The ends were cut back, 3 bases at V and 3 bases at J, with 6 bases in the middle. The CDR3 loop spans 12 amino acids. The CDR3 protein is CASSFQNYEQYF. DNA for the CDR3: TGTGCCAGCAGTTTCCAAAACTACGAGCAGTACTTC.

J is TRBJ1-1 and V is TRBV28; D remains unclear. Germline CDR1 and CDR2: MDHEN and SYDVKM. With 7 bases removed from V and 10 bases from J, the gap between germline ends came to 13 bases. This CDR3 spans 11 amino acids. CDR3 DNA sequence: TGTGCCAGCACGGAGGTAGGAAGAGCTTTCTTT. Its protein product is CASTEVGRAFF.

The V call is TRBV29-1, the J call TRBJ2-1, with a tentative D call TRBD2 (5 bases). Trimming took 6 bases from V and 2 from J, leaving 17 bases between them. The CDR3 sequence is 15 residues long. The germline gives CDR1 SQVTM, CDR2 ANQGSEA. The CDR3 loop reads CSVKSGIETYNEQFF. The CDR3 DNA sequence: TGCAGCGTAAAATCCGGGATAGAGACCTACAATGAGCAGTTCTTC.

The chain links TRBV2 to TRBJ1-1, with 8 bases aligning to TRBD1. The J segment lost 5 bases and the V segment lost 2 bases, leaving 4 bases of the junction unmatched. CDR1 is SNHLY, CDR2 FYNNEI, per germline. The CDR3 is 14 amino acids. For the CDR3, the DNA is TGTGCCAGCAGTGAACTGACAGGGGTTACTGAAGCTTTCTTT. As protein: CASSELTGVTEAFF.

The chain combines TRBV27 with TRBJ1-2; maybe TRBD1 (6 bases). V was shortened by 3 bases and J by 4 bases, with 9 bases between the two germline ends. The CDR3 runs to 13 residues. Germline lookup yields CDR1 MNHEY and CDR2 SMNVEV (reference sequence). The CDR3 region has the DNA TGTGCCAGCAGTTTCCACAGGGCCTATGGCTACACCTTC. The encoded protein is CASSFHRAYGYTF.

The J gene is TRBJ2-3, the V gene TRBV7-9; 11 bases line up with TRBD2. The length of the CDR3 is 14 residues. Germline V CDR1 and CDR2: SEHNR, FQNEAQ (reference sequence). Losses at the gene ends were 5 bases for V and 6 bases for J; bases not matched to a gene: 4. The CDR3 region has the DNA TGTGCCAGCAGCCCTAGGACTAGCGGGGATACGCAGTATTTT. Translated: CASSPRTSGDTQYF.

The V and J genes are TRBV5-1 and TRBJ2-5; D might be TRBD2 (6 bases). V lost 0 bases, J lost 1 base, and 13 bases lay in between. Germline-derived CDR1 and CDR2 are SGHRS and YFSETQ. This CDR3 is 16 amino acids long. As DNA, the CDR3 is TGCGCCAGCAGCTTGGAGGGGAGGAAGGGCCAAGAGACCCAGTACTTC. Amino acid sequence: CASSLEGRKGQETQYF.

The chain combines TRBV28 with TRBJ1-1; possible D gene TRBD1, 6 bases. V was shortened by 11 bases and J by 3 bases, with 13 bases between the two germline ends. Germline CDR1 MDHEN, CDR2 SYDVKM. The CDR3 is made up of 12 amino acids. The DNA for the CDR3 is TGTGCCTCCTATCAGGGGTACACTGAAGCTTTCTTT. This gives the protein CASYQGYTEAFF.